These 10 T cell receptor beta chains were all obtained from the same sample, sequenced in a study of T cell responses to AZD1222 COVID-19 vaccine. Generated by immunoSEQ multiplex PCR, the TCRdb table keeps only in-frame clones and is missing some. The data contain around 83,000 clones, about 88% of them seen just once; the ten biggest clones take up less than 20%. This sample comprised peripheral blood, obtained on day 0 of AZD1222 vaccination. These receptors all come from an adult in good health.

This rearrangement joins TRBV5-1 to TRBJ2-1; D unclear. Germline V CDR1 and CDR2: SGHRS, YFSETQ. Deletions cut 3 bases from V and 7 bases from J, with 5 bases between. This CDR3 comprises 11 residues. CDR3 residues: CASSSTNEQFF. DNA of the CDR3: TGCGCCAGCAGCTCCACAAATGAGCAGTTCTTC.

CDR3 nucleotide sequence: TGTGCCAGCAGCGACAGAGACACTGAAGCTTTCTTT. This encodes CASSDRDTEAFF. The chain links TRBV12-3 or TRBV12-4 to TRBJ1-1; the D gene is possibly TRBD1 (5 bases). The CDR3 covers 12 residues. Deletions cut 6 bases from V and 3 bases from J, with 8 bases between.

The rearrangement uses TRBV5-1 and TRBJ1-2, with TRBD1 matching over 10 bases. V shed 4 bases, J shed 1 base, and the junction held 22 bases outside the gene matches. CDR3 size: 21 residues. Germline CDR1 and CDR2: SGHRS and YFSETQ. The CDR3 bases are TGCGCCAGCAGCCCCCAACCGGGACAGGGGAATTTAGGTCTTTATAACTATGGCTACACCTTC. This translates into CASSPQPGQGNLGLYNYGYTF.

CDR3 nucleotides: TGCAGCGTTCTAGCGGGGGGGCTAACAGATACGCAGTATTTT. It translates to CSVLAGGLTDTQYF. The V and J genes are TRBV29-1 and TRBJ2-3; 12 bases fit TRBD2. Trimming took 5 bases from V and 3 from J; bases not matched to a gene: 3. CDR1 and CDR2 from the germline V gene are SQVTM and ANQGSEA. CDR3 length equals 14 residues.

In this sample, this clone turned up once. The chain combines TRBV6-2 or TRBV6-3 with TRBJ1-1; D not resolved. CDR1 and CDR2 from the germline V gene are MNHEY and SVGEGT. Trimming removed 0 bases at V and 8 bases at J, with 13 bases between. The CDR3 is 14 amino acids. This CDR3 is CASSYSTALREAFF. The CDR3 DNA reads TGTGCCAGCAGTTACTCGACGGCCCTCCGAGAAGCTTTCTTT.

Only one count was recorded for this clone. The chain couples TRBV11-2 to TRBJ1-2, with a tentative D call TRBD1 (6 bases). Germline CDR1 SGHAT, CDR2 FQNNGV. The CDR3 is made up of 19 amino acids. Trimming took 3 bases from V and 4 from J, leaving 27 bases between them. CDR3 nucleotides: TGTGCCAGCAGCTTTCCCGCCGGGACAATGTTTCGTGTAGGCTATGGCTACACCTTC. The encoded protein is CASSFPAGTMFRVGYGYTF.

The gene calls are TRBV9 and TRBJ2-2; D is perhaps TRBD1 or TRBD2 (5 bases each). Trimming took off 0 bases at V and 2 bases at J, with 11 bases between the two ends. Germline values: CDR1 SGDLS, CDR2 YYNGEE. This CDR3 is 16 amino acids long. CDR3 bases: TGTGCCAGCAGCGTAGCCGGGACCCTCAACACCGGGGAGCTGTTTTTT. It is translated as CASSVAGTLNTGELFF.

The chain combines TRBV24-1 with TRBJ2-5, with 11 bases aligning to TRBD2. This CDR3 spans 15 amino acids. The trim removed 5 bases at V and 2 bases at J, leaving 3 bases unmatched. CDR1 and CDR2 from the germline V gene are KGHDR and SFDVKD. The CDR3 nucleotides are TGTGCCACCAGTGGAACTAGCGGGGGTCAAGAGACCCAGTACTTC. This sequence encodes CATSGTSGGQETQYF.

The chain is built from TRBV10-1 and TRBJ2-7, with TRBD1 matching 7 bases. The V segment lost 6 bases and the J segment 2 bases; nucleotides outside the gene matches: 7. There are 14 residues in the CDR3. CDR1 and CDR2 (germline): WNHNN, SYGVQD (reference sequence). In nucleotides, the CDR3 is TGCGCCAGCAGACCGGGACAGACAACCTACGAGCAGTACTTC. Its translation: CASRPGQTTYEQYF.

The gene calls are TRBV6-2 or TRBV6-3 and TRBJ1-1; 7 bases map to TRBD1. Germline CDR1 is MNHEY and CDR2 is SVGEGT. V was clipped by 5 bases and J by 0 bases; unmatched bases: 6. This CDR3 has 15 residues. The CDR3 region is CASSRQGGLNTEAFF. The CDR3 DNA is TGTGCCAGCAGTCGACAGGGAGGTCTGAACACTGAAGCTTTCTTT.